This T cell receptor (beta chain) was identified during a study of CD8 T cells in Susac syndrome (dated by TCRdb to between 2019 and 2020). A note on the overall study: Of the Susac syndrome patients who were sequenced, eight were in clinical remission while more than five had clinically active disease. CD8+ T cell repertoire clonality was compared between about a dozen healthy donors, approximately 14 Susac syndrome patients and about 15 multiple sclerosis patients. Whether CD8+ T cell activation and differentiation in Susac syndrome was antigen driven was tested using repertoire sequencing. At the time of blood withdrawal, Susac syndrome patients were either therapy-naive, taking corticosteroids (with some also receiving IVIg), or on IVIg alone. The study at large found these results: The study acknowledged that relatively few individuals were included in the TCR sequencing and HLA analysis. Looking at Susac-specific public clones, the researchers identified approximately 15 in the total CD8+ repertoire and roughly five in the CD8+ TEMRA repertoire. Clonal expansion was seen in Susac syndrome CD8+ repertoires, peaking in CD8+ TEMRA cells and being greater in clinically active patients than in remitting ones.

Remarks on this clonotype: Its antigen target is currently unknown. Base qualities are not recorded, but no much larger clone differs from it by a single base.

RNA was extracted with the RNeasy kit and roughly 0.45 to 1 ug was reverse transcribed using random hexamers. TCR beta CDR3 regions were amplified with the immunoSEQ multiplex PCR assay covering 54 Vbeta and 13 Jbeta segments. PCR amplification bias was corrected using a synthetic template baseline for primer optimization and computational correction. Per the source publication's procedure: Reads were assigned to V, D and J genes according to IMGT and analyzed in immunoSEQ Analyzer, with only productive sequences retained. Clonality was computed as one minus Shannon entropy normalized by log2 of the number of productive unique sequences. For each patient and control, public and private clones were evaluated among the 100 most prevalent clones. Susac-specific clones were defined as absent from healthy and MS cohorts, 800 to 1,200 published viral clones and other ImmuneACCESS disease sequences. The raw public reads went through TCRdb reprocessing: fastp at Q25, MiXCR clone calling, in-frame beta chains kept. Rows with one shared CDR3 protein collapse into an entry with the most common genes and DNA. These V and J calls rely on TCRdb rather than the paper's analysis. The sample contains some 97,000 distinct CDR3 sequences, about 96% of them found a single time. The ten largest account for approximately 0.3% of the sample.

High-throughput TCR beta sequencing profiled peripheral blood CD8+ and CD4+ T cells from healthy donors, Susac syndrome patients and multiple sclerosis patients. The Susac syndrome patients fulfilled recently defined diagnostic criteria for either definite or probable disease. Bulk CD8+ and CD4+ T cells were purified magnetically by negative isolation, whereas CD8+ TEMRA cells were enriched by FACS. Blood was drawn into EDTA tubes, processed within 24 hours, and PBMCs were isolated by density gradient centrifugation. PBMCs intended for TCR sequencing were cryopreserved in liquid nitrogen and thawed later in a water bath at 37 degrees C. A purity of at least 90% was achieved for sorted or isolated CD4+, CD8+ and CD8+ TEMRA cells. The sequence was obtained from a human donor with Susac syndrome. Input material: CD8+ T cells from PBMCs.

The CDR3 protein is CASLVHGGYGYTF. The sequence in DNA is TGTGCCAGTCTGGTCCACGGCGGCTATGGCTACACCTTC. Recombination linked TRBV6-6 to TRBJ1-2; there is no confident call for the D gene. From its cysteine to its phenylalanine, the CDR3 spans 13 amino acids. The entry retains the CDR3 DNA only, 39 bases that are in frame from base 1. CDR1 and CDR2, looked up from the germline V gene (reference sequence), are MNHNY and SVGAGI. V is clipped by 9 bases and J by 4 bases, and the sequence between their germline boundaries is 15 bases long.